This entry lists 24 T cell receptor beta chains sequenced from one sample in a study of cytomegalovirus exposure and HLA in healthy donors. Data came from immunoSEQ multiplex PCR; TCRdb stores just in-frame clones and leaves some out. The data contain tens of thousands of clones, about 91% of them seen just once; the ten biggest clones take up over 2%. The source material was PBMCs. Receptors were obtained from a woman aged 30 to 39 in good health and CMV-seronegative.

Only a few counts were recorded for this clone. The chain carries TRBV30 and TRBJ1-3, with D hard to call. The CDR3 has 14 residues. Trimming took off 8 bases at V and 6 bases at J, with 20 bases between the two ends. The germline V gene has CDR1 GTSNPN and CDR2 SVGIG (reference sequence). The CDR3 bases are TGTGCCGAAGAACCCGGGGATTCGGAAAACACCATATATTTT. Protein sequence: CAEEPGDSENTIYF.

The V gene is TRBV27, the J gene TRBJ2-5; the match to TRBD1 covers 12 bases. Per the germline V gene, CDR1 is MNHEY and CDR2 is SMNVEV (reference sequence). Trimming removed 4 bases from V and 5 bases from J; junction bases left unmatched: 11. CDR3 size: 17 residues. In DNA form, the CDR3 reads TGTGCCAGCAGTTCTCCGGGACAGGGGGCGCCGGGGGAGACCCAGTACTTC. Translated: CASSSPGQGAPGETQYF.

The chain has TRBV28 and TRBJ2-1; the D is unclear. CDR1 is MDHEN and CDR2 is SYDVKM in the germline V gene. Trimming removed 2 bases from V and 2 bases from J, with 7 bases in between. The CDR3 runs to 14 residues. CDR3 amino acids: CASSLQVTYNEQFF. The CDR3, as DNA: TGTGCCAGCAGTTTACAGGTAACCTACAATGAGCAGTTCTTC.

This chain uses TRBV9 with TRBJ2-7, with 9 bases identical to TRBD1. Germline V gives CDR1 SGDLS, CDR2 YYNGEE. The J segment lost 5 bases and the V segment lost 4 bases, leaving 7 bases of the junction unmatched. The CDR3 length is 14 residues. The CDR3 loop reads CASSNTGGGNEQYF. The CDR3 nucleotides are TGTGCCAGCAGCAATACAGGGGGCGGGAACGAGCAGTACTTC.

The chain combines TRBV28 with TRBJ2-1; 14 bases fit TRBD2. Germline trimming cut 4 bases from V and 4 bases from J; bases unmatched to any gene: 9. The germline gives CDR1 MDHEN, CDR2 SYDVKM. This CDR3 contains 18 residues. CDR3: CASSSGTSGRGNYNEQFF. The DNA of the CDR3 is TGTGCCAGCAGTTCCGGGACTAGCGGGAGAGGGAATTACAATGAGCAGTTCTTC.

The V and J genes are TRBV27 and TRBJ2-7; 10 bases match TRBD1. Trimming cost V 1 base and J 2 bases; bases outside gene matches: 5. There are 16 residues in the CDR3. CDR1 is MNHEY and CDR2 is SMNVEV in the germline V gene (reference sequence). CDR3 protein: CASSLFRDRGAYEQYF. CDR3 DNA: TGTGCCAGCAGTTTATTCCGGGACAGGGGCGCCTACGAGCAGTACTTC.

CDR3 DNA sequence: TGTGCCAGCAGCTTGGACAGGGGGAACACTGAAGCTTTCTTT. Amino acids: CASSLDRGNTEAFF. The chain carries TRBV5-4 and TRBJ1-1, with 7 bases fitting TRBD1. CDR1 and CDR2 (germline): SGHNT, YYREEE (reference sequence). The junction had 0 bases not matched to a gene; V was cut back by 0 bases and J by 1 base. The length of the CDR3 is 14 residues.

The chain is built from TRBV5-1 and TRBJ2-7; D gene uncertain. The germline V gene has CDR1 SGHRS and CDR2 YFSETQ. V was trimmed by 0 bases and J by 4 bases, leaving 8 bases between them. There are 13 residues in the CDR3. CDR3 DNA: TGCGCCAGCAGCTTGGGCAGTCGATACGAGCAGTACTTC. This sequence encodes CASSLGSRYEQYF. The full variable domain, completed using reference TRBV5-1 and TRBJ2-7, is KAGVTQTPRYLIKTRGQQVTLSCSPISGHRSVSWYQQTPGQGLQFLFEYFSETQRNKGNFPGRFSGRQFSNSRSEMNVSTLELGDSALYLCASSLGSRYEQYFGPGTRLTVT.

V usage is TRBV9 and J usage is TRBJ2-7; the match to TRBD1 covers 10 bases. The germline CDR1 and CDR2 sequences are SGDLS and YYNGEE. The CDR3 is 15 amino acids. V dropped 3 bases and J dropped 7; count of bases not matched to a gene: 10. CDR3 amino acids: CASSGTGTGVGEQYF. The CDR3, as DNA: TGTGCCAGCAGCGGCACCGGGACAGGGGTCGGTGAGCAGTACTTC.

V gene TRBV5-4 combines with J gene TRBJ1-4, with 7 bases aligning to TRBD1. The germline V gene has CDR1 SGHNT and CDR2 YYREEE (reference sequence). The CDR3 is 15 residues long. The V gene end was trimmed by 5 bases and the J gene end by 2 bases; junction bases not matched to a gene: 6. The CDR3 coding sequence is TGTGCCAGCAGTTCCTCGGGACAGACTAATGAAAAACTGTTTTTT. The encoded protein is CASSSSGQTNEKLFF.

The genes are TRBV6-5 and TRBJ2-6; no definite D call. The CDR3 length is 15 residues. Trimming cost V 6 bases and J 1 base, with 10 bases left between them. Looked up from germline, CDR1 is MNHEY and CDR2 is SVGAGI. CDR3 sequence reads: CASRTTVSGANVLTF. The DNA of the CDR3 is TGTGCCAGCAGGACGACTGTTTCTGGGGCCAACGTCCTGACTTTC.

This chain connects TRBV30 to TRBJ2-7; maybe TRBD1 (5 bases). The CDR3 spans 12 residues. Germline CDR1 reads GTSNPN; CDR2 reads SVGIG (reference sequence). V lost 3 bases, J lost 6 bases, and 12 bases lay in between. Written as DNA, the CDR3 is TGTGCCTGGAGGAGTACAGGCCGCGAGCAGTACTTC. It translates to CAWRSTGREQYF.

Here the CDR3 reads CASRPSSGRSYNEQFF. DNA for the CDR3: TGTGCCAGCAGACCTTCTAGCGGGAGGTCCTACAATGAGCAGTTCTTC. V gene TRBV6-4 combines with J gene TRBJ2-1; 11 nucleotides align to TRBD2. CDR3 size: 16 residues. Germline CDR1 is MRHNA and CDR2 is SNTAGT. V trimming: 6 bases; J trimming: 1 base; junction bases outside the gene matches: 5.

J is TRBJ2-7 and V is TRBV6-1; D not certain. The CDR3 sequence is 16 residues long. Per the germline V gene, CDR1 is MNHNS and CDR2 is SASEGT. With 0 bases removed from V and 7 bases from J, the gap between germline ends came to 19 bases. The CDR3 sequence: CASSEAVGMGSEEQYF. Here the CDR3 DNA reads TGTGCCAGCAGTGAAGCCGTAGGTATGGGCTCGGAAGAGCAGTACTTC.

The chain has TRBV5-1 and TRBJ2-5; 13 bases agree with TRBD2. CDR1 and CDR2 (germline): SGHRS, YFSETQ. The CDR3 sequence is 15 residues long. Trimming removed 1 base from V and 4 bases from J; junction bases left unmatched: 1. The CDR3 DNA follows: TGCGCCAGCAGCTTGACTAGCGGGAGGGGAGAGACCCAGTACTTC. It is translated as CASSLTSGRGETQYF.

The chain has TRBV5-1 and TRBJ2-1, with TRBD2 matching 13 bases. This CDR3 contains 18 residues. CDR1 and CDR2 from the germline V gene are SGHRS and YFSETQ. With V trimmed by 4 bases and J by 2 bases, 9 bases remained unmatched. CDR3: CASSRTSGRASPYNEQFF. DNA for the CDR3: TGCGCCAGCAGCCGAACTAGCGGGAGGGCTTCCCCCTACAATGAGCAGTTCTTC.

J is TRBJ1-1 and V is TRBV2, with D maybe TRBD1 (6 bases). Trimming stripped 5 bases from V and 0 bases from J, with 10 bases between. CDR1 SNHLY and CDR2 FYNNEI come from the germline V gene. There are 14 residues in the CDR3. The CDR3 region has the DNA TGTGCCAGCAGTCCACAGGGTATGAACACTGAAGCTTTCTTT. Residues: CASSPQGMNTEAFF.

The chain combines TRBV5-4 with TRBJ2-7; 8 bases match TRBD1. V lost 4 bases to trimming and J lost 0 bases; unmatched junction nucleotides: 3. The CDR3 is 14 amino acids. Germline loops: CDR1 SGHNT, CDR2 YYREEE (reference sequence). The CDR3 DNA sequence: TGTGCCAGCAGCAGGACAGGGCCCTCCTACGAGCAGTACTTC. Translating it yields CASSRTGPSYEQYF.

The rearrangement uses TRBV28 and TRBJ1-2; 10 bases align to TRBD1. Germline trimming cut 6 bases from V and 1 base from J; bases unmatched to any gene: 8. CDR3 length: 16 amino acids. Germline V gene sequence: CDR1 MDHEN, CDR2 SYDVKM. The CDR3 is CASRAPGTGVNYGYTF. The CDR3 region has the DNA TGTGCCAGCAGGGCCCCTGGGACAGGGGTTAACTATGGCTACACCTTC.

The CDR3 is CASSSPQASGRAGSPYEQYF. The CDR3 DNA sequence: TGTGCCAGCAGTTCCCCTCAGGCGAGCGGGAGGGCCGGGAGCCCCTACGAGCAGTACTTC. The genes are TRBV2 and TRBJ2-7; the match to TRBD2 covers 10 bases. The CDR3 runs to 20 residues. The V and J ends lost 5 bases and 2 bases, in that order; junction bases with no gene match: 21. CDR1 is SNHLY and CDR2 is FYNNEI in the germline V gene.

The chain uses TRBV6-1 and TRBJ1-5, with 8 bases aligning to TRBD1. Trimming removed 7 bases from V and 4 bases from J; junction bases left unmatched: 3. The CDR3 totals 13 residues. CDR1 is MNHNS and CDR2 is SASEGT in the germline V gene. The CDR3, as DNA: TGTGCCAGCATCCGGGACAGGAATCAGCCCCAGCATTTT. It translates to CASIRDRNQPQHF.

The V gene is TRBV5-4, the J gene TRBJ1-2, with TRBD1 as a possible D gene (5 bases). The CDR3 loop spans 13 amino acids. Looked up from germline, CDR1 is SGHNT and CDR2 is YYREEE (reference sequence). V was clipped by 5 bases and J by 7 bases, with 15 bases between them. The CDR3 DNA is TGTGCCAGCAGGGCTTCCGGGACTTCTGGCTACACCTTC. Protein product: CASRASGTSGYTF.

The rearrangement joins TRBV19 to TRBJ2-1; D not certain. V was trimmed by 5 bases and J by 4 bases, leaving 3 bases between them. There are 11 residues in the CDR3. CDR1 is LNHDA and CDR2 is SQIVND in the germline V gene (reference sequence). CDR3 in DNA: TGTGCCAGTAGTGTATACAATGAGCAGTTCTTC. It yields the protein CASSVYNEQFF.

The chain's CDR3 is CASSLSTRNQPQHF. CDR3 coding DNA: TGTGCCAGCAGTTTATCGACACGTAATCAGCCCCAGCATTTT. The chain is built from TRBV27 and TRBJ1-5, with D hard to call. Germline V CDR1 and CDR2: MNHEY, SMNVEV (reference sequence). CDR3 length equals 14 residues. V was clipped by 0 bases and J by 4 bases, with 7 bases between them.